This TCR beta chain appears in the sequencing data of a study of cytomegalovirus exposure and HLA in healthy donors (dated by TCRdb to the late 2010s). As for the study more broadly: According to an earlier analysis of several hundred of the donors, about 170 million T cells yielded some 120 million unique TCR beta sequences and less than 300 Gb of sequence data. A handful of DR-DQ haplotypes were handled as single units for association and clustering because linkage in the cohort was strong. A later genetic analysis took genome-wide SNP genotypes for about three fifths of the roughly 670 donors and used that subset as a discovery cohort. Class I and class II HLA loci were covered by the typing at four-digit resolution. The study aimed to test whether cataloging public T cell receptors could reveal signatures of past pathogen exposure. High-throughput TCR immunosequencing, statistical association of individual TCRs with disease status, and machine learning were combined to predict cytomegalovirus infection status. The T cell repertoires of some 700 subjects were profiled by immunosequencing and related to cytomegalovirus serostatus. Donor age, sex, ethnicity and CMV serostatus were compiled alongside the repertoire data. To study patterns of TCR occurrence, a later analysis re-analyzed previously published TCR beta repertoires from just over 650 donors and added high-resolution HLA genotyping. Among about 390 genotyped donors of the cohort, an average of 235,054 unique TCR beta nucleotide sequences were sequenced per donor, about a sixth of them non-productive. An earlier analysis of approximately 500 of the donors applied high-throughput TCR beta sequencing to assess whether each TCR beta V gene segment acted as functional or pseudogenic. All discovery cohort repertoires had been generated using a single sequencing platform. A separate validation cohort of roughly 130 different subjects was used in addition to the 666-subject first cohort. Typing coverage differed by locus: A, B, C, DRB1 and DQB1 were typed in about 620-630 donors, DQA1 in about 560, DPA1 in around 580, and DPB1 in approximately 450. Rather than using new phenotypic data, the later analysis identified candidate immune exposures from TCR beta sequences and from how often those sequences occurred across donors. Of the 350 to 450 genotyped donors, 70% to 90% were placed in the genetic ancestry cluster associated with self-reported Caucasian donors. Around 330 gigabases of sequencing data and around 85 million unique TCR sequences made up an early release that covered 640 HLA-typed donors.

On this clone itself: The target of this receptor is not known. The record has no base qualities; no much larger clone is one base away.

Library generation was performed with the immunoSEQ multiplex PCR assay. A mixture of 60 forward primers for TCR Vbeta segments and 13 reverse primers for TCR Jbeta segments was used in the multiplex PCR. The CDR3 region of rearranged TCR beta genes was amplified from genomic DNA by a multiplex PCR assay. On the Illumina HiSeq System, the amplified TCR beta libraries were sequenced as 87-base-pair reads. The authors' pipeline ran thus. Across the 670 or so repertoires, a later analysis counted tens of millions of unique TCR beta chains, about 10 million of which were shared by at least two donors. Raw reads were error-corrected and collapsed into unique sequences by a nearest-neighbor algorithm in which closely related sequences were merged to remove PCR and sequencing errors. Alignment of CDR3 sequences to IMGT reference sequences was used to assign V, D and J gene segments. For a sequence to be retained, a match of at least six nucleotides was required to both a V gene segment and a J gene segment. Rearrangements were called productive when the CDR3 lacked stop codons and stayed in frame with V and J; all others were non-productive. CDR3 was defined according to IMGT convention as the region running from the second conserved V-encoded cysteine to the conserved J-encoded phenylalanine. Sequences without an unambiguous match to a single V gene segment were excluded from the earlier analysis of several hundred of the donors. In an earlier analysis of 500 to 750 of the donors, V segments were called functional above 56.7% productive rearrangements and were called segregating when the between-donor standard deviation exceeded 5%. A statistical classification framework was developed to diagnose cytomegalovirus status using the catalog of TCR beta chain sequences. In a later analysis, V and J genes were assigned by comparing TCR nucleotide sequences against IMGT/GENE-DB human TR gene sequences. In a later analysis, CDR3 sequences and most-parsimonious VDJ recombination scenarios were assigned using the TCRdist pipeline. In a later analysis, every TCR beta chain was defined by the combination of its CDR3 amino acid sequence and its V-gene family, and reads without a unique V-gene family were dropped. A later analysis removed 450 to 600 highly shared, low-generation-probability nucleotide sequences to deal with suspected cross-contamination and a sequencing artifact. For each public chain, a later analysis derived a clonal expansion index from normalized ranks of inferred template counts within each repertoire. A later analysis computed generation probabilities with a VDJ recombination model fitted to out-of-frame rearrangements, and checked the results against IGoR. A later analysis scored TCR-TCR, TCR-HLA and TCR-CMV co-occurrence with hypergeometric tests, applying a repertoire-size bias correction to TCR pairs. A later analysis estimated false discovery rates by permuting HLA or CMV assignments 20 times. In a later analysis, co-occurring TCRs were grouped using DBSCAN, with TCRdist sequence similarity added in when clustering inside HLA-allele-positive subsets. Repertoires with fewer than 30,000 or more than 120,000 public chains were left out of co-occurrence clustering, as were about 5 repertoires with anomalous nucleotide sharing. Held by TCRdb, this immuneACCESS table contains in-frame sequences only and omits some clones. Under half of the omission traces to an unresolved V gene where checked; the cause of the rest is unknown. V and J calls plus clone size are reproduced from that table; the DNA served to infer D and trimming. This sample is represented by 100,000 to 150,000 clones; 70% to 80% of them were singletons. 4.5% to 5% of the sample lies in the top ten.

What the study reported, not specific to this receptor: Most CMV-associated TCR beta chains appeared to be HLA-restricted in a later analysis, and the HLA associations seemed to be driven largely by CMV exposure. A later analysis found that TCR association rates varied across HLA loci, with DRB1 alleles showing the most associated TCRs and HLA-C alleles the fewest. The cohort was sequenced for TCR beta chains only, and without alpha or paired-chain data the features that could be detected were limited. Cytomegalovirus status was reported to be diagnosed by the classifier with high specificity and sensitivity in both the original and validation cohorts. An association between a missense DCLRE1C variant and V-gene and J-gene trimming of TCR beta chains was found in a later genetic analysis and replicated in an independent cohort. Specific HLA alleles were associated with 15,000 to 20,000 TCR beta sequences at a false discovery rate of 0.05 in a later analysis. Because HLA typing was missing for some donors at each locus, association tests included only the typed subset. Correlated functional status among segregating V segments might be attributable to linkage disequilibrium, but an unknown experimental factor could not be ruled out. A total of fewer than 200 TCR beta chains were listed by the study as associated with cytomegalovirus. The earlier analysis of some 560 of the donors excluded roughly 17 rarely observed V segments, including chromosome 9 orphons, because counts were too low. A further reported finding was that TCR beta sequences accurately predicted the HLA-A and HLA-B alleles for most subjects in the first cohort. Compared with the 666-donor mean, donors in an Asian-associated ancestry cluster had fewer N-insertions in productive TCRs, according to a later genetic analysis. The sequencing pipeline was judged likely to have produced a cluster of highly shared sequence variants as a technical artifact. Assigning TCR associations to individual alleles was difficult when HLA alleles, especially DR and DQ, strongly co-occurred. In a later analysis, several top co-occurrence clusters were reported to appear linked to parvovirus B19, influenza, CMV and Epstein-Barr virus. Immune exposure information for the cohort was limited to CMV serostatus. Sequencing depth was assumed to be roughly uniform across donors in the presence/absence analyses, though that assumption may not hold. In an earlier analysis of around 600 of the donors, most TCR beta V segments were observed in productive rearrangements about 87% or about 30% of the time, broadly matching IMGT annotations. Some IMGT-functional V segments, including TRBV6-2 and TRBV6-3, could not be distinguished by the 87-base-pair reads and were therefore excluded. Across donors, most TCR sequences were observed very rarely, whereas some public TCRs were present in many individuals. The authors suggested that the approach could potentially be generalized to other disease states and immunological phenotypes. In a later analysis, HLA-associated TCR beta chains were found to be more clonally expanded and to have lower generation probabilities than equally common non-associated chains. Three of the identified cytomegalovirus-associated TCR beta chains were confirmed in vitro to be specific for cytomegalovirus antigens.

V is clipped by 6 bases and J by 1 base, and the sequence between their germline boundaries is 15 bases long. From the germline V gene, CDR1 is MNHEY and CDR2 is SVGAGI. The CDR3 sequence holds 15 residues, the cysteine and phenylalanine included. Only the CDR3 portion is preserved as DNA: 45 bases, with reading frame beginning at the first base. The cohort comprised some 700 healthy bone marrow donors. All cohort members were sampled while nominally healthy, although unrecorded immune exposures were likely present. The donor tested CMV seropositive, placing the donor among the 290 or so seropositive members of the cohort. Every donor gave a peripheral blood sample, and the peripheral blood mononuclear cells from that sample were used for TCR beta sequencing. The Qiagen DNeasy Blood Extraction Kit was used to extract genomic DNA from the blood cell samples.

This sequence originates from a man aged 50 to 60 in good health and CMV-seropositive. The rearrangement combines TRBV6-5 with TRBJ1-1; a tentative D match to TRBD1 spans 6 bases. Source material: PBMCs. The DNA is TGTGCCAGCAGCGCAAGCGCCAGGGGGAACACTGAAGCTTTCTTT. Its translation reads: CASSASARGNTEAFF.